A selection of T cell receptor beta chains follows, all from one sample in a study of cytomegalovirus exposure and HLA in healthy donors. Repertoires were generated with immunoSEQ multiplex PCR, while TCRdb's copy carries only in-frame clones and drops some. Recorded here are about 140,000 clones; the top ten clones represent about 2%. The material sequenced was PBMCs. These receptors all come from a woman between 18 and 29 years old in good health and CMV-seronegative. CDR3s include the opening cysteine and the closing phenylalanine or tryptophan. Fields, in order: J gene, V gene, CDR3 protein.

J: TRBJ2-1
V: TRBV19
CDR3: CASDRGSGRVYNEQFF

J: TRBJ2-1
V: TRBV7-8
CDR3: CASSQEDGAYNEQFF

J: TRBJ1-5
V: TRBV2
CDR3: CASSSDRGQGQPQHF

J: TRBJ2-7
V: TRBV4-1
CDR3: CASSQSGTTFKDEQYF

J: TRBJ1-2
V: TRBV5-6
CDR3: CASSRNYGYTF

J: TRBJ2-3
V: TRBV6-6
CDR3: CASSYSDGSTGTQYF

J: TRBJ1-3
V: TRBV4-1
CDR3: CASSQVGRGSGNTIYF

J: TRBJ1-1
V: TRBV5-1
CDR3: CASTDNQAYTEAFF

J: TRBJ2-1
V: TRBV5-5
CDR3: CASSRTSGRASEQFF

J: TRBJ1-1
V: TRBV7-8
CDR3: CASSSGLGMNTEAFF

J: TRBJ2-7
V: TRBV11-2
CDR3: CASSHYKRGIDEQYF

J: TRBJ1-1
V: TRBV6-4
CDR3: CASSDSIDRGRTEAFF